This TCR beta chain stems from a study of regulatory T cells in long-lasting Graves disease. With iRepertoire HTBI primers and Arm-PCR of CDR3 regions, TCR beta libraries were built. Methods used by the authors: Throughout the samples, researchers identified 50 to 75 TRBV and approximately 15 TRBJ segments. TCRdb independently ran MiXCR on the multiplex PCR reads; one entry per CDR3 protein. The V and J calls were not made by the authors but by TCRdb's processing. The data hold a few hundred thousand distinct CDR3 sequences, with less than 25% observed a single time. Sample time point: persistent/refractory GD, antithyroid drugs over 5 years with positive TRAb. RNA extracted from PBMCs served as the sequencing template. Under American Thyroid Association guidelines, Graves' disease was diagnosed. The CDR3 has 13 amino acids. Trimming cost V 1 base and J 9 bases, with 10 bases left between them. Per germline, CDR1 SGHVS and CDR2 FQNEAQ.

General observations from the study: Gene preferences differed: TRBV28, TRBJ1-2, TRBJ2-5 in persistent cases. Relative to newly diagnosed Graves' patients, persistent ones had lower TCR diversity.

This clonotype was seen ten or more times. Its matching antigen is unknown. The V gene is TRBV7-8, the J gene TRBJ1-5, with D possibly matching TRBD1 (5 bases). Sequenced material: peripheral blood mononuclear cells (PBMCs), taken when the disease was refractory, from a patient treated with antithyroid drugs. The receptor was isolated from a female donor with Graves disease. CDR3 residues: CASSLGQGRPQHF. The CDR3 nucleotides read TGTGCCAGCAGCTTAGGGCAGGGAAGGCCCCAGCATTTT.